This TCR beta chain is from a study of beta chain features in type 1 diabetes. This clone was observed a single time. Its antigen is unknown. Broader study findings: Moderately but significantly shorter TCRB CDR3s were found in Type 1 diabetes patients in all four CD4+ subsets.

CDR1 MGHRA and CDR2 YSYEKL come from the germline V gene. The CDR3 loop spans 15 amino acids. V was trimmed by 0 bases and J by 11 bases, leaving 16 bases between them. Investigators reverse transcribed all isolated RNA, so they sequenced expressed TCRB transcripts. Method: immunoSEQ multiplex PCR; TCRdb's copy keeps in-frame clones and lacks some. The sample yields a few hundred thousand clones, 9.5% to 13% seen once. The clonotype originates from a man aged 30-40 years with type 1 diabetes. The material sequenced was naive CD4+ T cells from blood. V gene TRBV4-1 combines with J gene TRBJ1-4, with D possibly being TRBD1 (5 bases). CDR3 in amino acids: CASSQDQGTGNKLFF. CDR3 nucleotides: TGCGCCAGCAGCCAAGATCAGGGAACAGGCAACAAACTGTTTTTT.